These 4 T cell receptor beta chains originate from one sample sequenced in a study of cytomegalovirus exposure and HLA in healthy donors. PCR amplification relied on 60 Vbeta primers (plus 13 Jbeta primers). Using immunoSEQ multiplex PCR, the repertoire was profiled, and TCRdb retains in-frame clones only, with some absent. Of 180,000 or so clones in the sample, 80% are singletons; the top ten hold roughly 4.8%. The sample was PBMCs. These receptors originate from a woman between 50 and 59 years old in good health and CMV-seropositive.

The chain employs TRBV4-1 and TRBJ1-1; D gene uncertain. V shed 4 bases and J shed 4 bases, with 16 bases lying between them. CDR3 length: 15 residues. The germline V gene encodes CDR1 MGHRA and CDR2 YSYEKL. In DNA form, the CDR3 reads TGCGCCAGCAGCCTATCCCCGCATTCGGGCACTGAAGCTTTCTTT. Translation: CASSLSPHSGTEAFF.

The chain joins TRBV11-2 to TRBJ1-2; D is unclear. Germline loops: CDR1 SGHAT, CDR2 FQNNGV. CDR3 length: 13 residues. V was cut by 5 bases and J by 7 bases, with 14 bases left in between. The DNA for the CDR3 is TGTGCCAGCAGCGTGAAGCCGGGTCTTGGCTACACCTTC. Amino acids: CASSVKPGLGYTF.

This rearrangement joins TRBV7-2 to TRBJ2-4; 13 bases fit TRBD2. CDR3 length equals 17 residues. Trimming removed 6 bases from V and 4 bases from J; junction bases left unmatched: 9. Germline V gene lookup returns CDR1 SGHTA and CDR2 FQGNSA. The CDR3 region is CASRRTSGGSRKNIQYF. The CDR3 nucleotides read TGTGCCAGCAGGCGGACTAGCGGGGGATCGAGAAAAAACATTCAGTACTTC.

The genes are TRBV19 and TRBJ1-2; 7 bases align to TRBD1. Germline CDR1 is LNHDA and CDR2 is SQIVND (reference sequence). The CDR3 extends over 13 amino acids. The ends lost 5 bases at V and 7 bases at J; junction bases unmatched: 7. CDR3 sequence: CASSSTQGSGYTF. CDR3 DNA: TGTGCCAGTAGTTCGACACAGGGGAGTGGCTACACCTTC.